The present T cell receptor beta chain was sequenced within a study of technical replicates of blood from a few donors. Profiled with immunoSEQ multiplex PCR; TCRdb holds only in-frame clones, not every one. Of about 80,000 clones listed, roughly 90% are singletons. The clonotype was recovered from a human donor in good health. Material: T cells isolated from PBMCs.

In DNA form, the CDR3 reads TGTGCCAGCTGGGACAGTAGATTCGAGCAGTACTTC. As protein: CASWDSRFEQYF. V is TRBV7-8 and J is TRBJ2-7; TRBD1 matches 7 bases. V trimming: 8 bases; J trimming: 6 bases; junction bases outside the gene matches: 7. The CDR3 totals 12 residues. CDR1 and CDR2 (germline): SGHVS, FQNEAQ.